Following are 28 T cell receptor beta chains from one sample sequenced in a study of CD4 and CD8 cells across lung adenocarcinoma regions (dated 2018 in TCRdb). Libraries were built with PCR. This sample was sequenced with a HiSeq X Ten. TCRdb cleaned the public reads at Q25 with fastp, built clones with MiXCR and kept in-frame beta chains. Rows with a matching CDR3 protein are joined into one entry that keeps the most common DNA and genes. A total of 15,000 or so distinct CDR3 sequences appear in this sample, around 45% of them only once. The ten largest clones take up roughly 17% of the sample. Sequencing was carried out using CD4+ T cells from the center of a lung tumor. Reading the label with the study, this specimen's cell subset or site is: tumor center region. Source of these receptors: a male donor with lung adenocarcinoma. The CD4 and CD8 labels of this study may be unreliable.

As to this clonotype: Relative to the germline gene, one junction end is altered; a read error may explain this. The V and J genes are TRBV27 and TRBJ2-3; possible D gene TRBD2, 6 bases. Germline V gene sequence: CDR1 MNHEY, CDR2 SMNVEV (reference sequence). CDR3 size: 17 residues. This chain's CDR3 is CASSAGRVGSDTETQYF. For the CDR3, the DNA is TGTGCCAGCAGTGCGGGGCGAGTGGGCTCTGACACAGAGACCCAGTATTTC.

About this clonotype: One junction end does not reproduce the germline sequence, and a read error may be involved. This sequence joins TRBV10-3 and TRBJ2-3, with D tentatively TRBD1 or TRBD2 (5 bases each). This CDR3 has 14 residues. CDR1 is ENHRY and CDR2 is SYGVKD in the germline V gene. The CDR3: CAGNRDRDTETQYF. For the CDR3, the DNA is TGTGCCGGGAATAGGGACCGTGACACAGAGACGCAGTATTTC.

The CDR3 sequence is CASSQGRTSGSQETQYF. CDR3 bases: TGTGCCAGCAGCCAAGGCAGGACTAGCGGGAGCCAAGAGACCCAGTACTTC. The chain couples TRBV3-1 to TRBJ2-5; 13 positions agree with TRBD2. The trim removed 1 base at V and 1 base at J, leaving 3 bases unmatched. The germline gives CDR1 LGHDT, CDR2 YNNKEL (reference sequence). This CDR3 region has 17 residues.

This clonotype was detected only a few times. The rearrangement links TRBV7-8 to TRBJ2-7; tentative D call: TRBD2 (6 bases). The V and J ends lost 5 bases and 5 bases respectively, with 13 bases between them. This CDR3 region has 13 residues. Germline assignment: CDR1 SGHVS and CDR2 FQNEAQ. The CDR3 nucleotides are TGTGCCAGCAGCGTGACTAGTTTAAACGAGCAGTACTTC. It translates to CASSVTSLNEQYF.

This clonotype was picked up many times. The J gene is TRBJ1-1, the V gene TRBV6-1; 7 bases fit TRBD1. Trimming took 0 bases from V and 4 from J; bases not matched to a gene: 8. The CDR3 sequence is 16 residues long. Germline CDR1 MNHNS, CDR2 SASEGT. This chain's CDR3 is CASSEALRAGGTEAFF. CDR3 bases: TGTGCCAGCAGTGAAGCGCTTAGGGCAGGGGGCACTGAAGCTTTCTTT.

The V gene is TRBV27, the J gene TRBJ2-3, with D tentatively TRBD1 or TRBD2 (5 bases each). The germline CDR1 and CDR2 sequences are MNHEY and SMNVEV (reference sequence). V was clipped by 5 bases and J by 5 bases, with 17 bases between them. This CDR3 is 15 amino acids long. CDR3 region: CASSTPGQGEDTQYF. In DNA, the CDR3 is TGTGCCAGCAGTACCCCCGGCCAGGGAGAAGATACGCAGTATTTT.

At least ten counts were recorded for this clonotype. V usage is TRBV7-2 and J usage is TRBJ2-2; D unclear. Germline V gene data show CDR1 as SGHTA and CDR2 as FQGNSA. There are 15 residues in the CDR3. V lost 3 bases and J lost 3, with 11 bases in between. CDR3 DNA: TGTGCCAGCAGCTTCTCCCCTACCCACACCGGGGAGCTGTTTTTT. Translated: CASSFSPTHTGELFF.

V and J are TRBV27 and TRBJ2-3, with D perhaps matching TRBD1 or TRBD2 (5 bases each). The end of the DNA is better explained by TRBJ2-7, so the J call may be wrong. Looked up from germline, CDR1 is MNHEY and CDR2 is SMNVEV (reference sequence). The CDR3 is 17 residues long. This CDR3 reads CASSPGRGASGTDTQYF. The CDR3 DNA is TGTGCCAGCAGTCCTGGCCGAGGGGCTTCTGGCACAGATACGCAGTACTTC.

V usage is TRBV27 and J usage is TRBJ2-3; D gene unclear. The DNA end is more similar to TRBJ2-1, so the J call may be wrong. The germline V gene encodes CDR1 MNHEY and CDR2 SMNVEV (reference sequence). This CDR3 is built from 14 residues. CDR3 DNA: TGTGCCAGCAGTTCCCTAGTGAGAGACAATGAGCAGTTCTTC. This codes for CASSSLVRDNEQFF.

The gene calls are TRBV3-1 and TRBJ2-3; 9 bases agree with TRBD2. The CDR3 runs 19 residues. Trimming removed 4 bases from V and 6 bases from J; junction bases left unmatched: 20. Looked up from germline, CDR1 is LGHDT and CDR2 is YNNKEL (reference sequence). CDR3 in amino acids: CASSPPSWLAGPKEDTQYF. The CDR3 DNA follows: TGTGCCAGCAGCCCCCCCTCTTGGCTAGCGGGGCCTAAGGAGGATACGCAGTATTTT.

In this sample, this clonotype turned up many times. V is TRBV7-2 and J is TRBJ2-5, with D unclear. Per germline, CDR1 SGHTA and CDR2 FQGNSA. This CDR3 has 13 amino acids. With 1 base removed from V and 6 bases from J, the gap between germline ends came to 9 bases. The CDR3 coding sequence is TGTGCCAGCAGCTTAGGGTTGGGAAAGACCCAGTACTTC. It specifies CASSLGLGKTQYF.

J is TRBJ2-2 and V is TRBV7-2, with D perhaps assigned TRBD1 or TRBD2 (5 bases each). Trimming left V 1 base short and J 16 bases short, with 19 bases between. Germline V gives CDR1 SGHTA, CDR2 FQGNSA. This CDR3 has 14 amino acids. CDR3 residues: CASSLGGGLGAQFF. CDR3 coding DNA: TGTGCCAGCAGCTTAGGTGGCGGGCTCGGGGCGCAGTTTTTT.

CDR3 sequence (DNA): TGTGCCAGCAGTGGAGTTGGGTCCTATCCCCGCGAGCAGTACTTC. Translated, it gives CASSGVGSYPREQYF. The V call is TRBV6-1, the J call TRBJ2-1, with D unresolved. The assigned J gene may be wrong: the sequence end matches TRBJ2-7 better. The CDR3 totals 15 residues. Per germline, CDR1 MNHNS and CDR2 SASEGT.

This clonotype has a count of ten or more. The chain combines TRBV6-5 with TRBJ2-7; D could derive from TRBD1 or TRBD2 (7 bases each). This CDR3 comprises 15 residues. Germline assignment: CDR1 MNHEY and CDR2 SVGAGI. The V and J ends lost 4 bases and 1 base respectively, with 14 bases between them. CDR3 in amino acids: CASSSGGGASYEQYF. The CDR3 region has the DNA TGTGCCAGCAGTTCAGGGGGGGGCGCGTCCTACGAGCAGTACTTC.

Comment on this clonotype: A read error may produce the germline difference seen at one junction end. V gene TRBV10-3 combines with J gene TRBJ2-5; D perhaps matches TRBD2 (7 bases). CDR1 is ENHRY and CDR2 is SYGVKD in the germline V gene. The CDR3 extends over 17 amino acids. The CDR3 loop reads CAIREGRGGRDTETQYF. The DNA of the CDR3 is TGTGCCATCAGGGAGGGGCGCGGGGGCCGTGACACAGAGACGCAGTACTTC.

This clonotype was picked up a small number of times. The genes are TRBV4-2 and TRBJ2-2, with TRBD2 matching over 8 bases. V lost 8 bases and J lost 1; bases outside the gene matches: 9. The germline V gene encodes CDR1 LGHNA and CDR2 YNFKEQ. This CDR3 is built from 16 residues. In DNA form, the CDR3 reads TGTGCCAGCCACCAGGTGGCGGGAGGGAACACCGGGGAGCTGTTTTTT. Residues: CASHQVAGGNTGELFF.

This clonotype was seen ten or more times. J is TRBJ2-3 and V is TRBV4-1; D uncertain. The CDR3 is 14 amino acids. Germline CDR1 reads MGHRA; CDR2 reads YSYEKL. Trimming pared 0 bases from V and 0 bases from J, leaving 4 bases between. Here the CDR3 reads CASSQEDSTDTQYF. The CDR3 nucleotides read TGCGCCAGCAGCCAAGAGGACAGCACAGATACGCAGTATTTT.

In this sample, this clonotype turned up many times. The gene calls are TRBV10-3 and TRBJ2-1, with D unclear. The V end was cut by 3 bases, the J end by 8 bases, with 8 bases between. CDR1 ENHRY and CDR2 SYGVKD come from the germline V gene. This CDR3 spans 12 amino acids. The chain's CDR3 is CAISDNGYEQFF. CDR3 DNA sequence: TGTGCCATCAGTGATAACGGGTATGAGCAGTTCTTC.

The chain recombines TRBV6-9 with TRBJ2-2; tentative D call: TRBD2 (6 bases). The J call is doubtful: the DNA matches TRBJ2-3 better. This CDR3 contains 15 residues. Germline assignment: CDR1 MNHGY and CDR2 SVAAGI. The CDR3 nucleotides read TGTGCCATGGGACTCCAGGCCGGGATTCCCGGGGCGCAGTATTTT. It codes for CAMGLQAGIPGAQYF.

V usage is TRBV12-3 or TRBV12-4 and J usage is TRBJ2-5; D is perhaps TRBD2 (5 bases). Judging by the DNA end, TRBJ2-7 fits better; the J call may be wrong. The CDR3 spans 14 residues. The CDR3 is CASSLGVSADEQYF. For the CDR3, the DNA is TGTGCCAGCAGTTTAGGGGTGTCAGCGGACGAGCAGTACTTC.

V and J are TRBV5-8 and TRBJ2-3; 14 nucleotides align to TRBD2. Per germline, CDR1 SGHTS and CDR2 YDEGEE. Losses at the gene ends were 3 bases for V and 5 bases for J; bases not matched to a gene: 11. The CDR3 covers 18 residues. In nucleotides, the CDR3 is TGTGCCAGCAGCTACCTGACGACTAGCGGGAGGGCCGGAGATACGCAGTATTTT. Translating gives CASSYLTTSGRAGDTQYF.

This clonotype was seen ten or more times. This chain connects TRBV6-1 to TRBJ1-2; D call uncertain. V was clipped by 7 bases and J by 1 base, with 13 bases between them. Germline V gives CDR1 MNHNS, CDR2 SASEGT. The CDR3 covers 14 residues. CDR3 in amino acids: CASTFGEINYGYTF. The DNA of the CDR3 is TGTGCCAGCACCTTCGGGGAAATTAACTATGGCTACACCTTC.

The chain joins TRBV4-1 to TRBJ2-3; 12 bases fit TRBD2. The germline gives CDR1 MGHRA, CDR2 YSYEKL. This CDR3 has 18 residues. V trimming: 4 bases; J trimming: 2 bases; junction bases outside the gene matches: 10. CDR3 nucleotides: TGCGCCAGCAGCCTCGGGACTAGCGGGCCGATCCTCACAGATACGCAGTATTTT. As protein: CASSLGTSGPILTDTQYF.

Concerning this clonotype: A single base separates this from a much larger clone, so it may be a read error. CDR3 in amino acids: CASSYLAENGQFF. CDR3 in DNA: TGTGCCAGCAGTTATTTAGCAGAAAATGGGCAGTTCTTC. The chain has TRBV6-5 and TRBJ2-1; no definite D call. This CDR3 contains 13 residues. Germline lookup yields CDR1 MNHEY and CDR2 SVGAGI.

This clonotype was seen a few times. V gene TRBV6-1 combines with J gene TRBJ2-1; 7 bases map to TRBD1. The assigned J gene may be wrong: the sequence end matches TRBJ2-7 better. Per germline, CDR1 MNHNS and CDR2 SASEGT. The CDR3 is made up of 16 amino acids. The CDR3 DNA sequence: TGTGCCAGCAGTGAAGCCCGAGAGGCAGGGGGCTACGAGCAGTACTTC. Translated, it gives CASSEAREAGGYEQYF.

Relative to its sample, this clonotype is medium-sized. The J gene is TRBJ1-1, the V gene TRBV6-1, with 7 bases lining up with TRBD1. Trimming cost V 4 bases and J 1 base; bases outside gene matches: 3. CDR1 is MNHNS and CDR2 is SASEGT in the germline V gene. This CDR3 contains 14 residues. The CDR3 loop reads CASSAAGGNTEAFF. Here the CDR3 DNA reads TGTGCCAGCAGTGCGGCAGGGGGGAACACTGAAGCTTTCTTT.

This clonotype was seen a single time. CDR3 in DNA: TGTGCCAGCAGTGAATTCGGGGGGAGCGGGGTCCGAGACCAAGACATTCAGTACTTC. This translates into CASSEFGGSGVRDQDIQYF. The gene calls are TRBV6-1 and TRBJ2-4; the match to TRBD2 covers 7 bases. The CDR3 runs 19 residues. Looked up from germline, CDR1 is MNHNS and CDR2 is SASEGT. V trimming: 2 bases; J trimming: 8 bases; junction bases outside the gene matches: 21.

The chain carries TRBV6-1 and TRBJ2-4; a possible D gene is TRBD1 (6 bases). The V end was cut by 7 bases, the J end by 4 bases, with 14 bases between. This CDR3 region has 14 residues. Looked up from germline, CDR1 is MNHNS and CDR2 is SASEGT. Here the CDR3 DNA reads TGTGCCAGCAACAGCAGGGGAATAAAAAACATTCAGTACTTC. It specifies CASNSRGIKNIQYF.